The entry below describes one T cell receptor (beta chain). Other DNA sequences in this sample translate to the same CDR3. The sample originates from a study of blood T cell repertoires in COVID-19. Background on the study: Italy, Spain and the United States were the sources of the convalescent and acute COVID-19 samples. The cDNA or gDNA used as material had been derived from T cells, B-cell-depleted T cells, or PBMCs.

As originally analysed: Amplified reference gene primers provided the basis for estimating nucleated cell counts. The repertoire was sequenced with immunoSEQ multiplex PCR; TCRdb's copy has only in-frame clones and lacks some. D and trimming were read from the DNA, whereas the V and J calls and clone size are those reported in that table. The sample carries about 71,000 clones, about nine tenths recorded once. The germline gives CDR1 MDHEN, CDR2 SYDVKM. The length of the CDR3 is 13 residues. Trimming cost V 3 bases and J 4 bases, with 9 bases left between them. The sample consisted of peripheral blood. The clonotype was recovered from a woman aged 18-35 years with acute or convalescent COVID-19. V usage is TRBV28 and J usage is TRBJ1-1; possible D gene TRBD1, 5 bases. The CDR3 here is CASSLTGGTEAFF. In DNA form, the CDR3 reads TGTGCCAGCAGTTTGACCGGGGGCACTGAAGCTTTCTTT.